The rows below give T cell receptor beta chains drawn from one sample of a study of blood T cell repertoires in COVID-19. Sequencing used immunoSEQ multiplex PCR; TCRdb keeps in-frame clones, though not all of them. Among fewer than 200,000 clones listed, almost 85% were seen once. Material for sequencing was peripheral blood. These receptors originate from a middle-aged man who had recovered from COVID-19. Both conserved end residues are part of each CDR3. The D gene is left open where the match is weak. Only some rows state a clone size, as once, few, many or a class for expanded clones.

d_gene: NA; j_gene: TRBJ2-1; abundance: NA; v_gene: TRBV11-2; CDR3aa: CASSLEPGREQFF
d_gene: TRBD1; j_gene: TRBJ1-2; abundance: many; v_gene: TRBV24-1; CDR3aa: CATSDLRLWDSPYGYTF
d_gene: NA; j_gene: TRBJ1-1; abundance: NA; v_gene: TRBV2; CDR3aa: CASSEKRVGDEAFF
d_gene: TRBD1; j_gene: TRBJ1-5; abundance: NA; v_gene: TRBV6-1; CDR3aa: CASSDMGQGYNQPQHF
d_gene: NA; j_gene: TRBJ1-3; abundance: NA; v_gene: TRBV15; CDR3aa: CATSRDGGIGNTIYF
d_gene: TRBD2; j_gene: TRBJ2-7; abundance: NA; v_gene: TRBV27; CDR3aa: CASSLTGTSGTYEQYF
d_gene: TRBD2; j_gene: TRBJ2-3; abundance: NA; v_gene: TRBV24-1; CDR3aa: CATSDRGVAGAGTQYF
d_gene: TRBD2; j_gene: TRBJ2-7; abundance: NA; v_gene: TRBV7-2; CDR3aa: CASSSTSGGYGQYF
d_gene: NA; j_gene: TRBJ2-7; abundance: NA; v_gene: TRBV5-4; CDR3aa: CATPPSATWGLFPYEQYF
d_gene: NA; j_gene: TRBJ2-2; abundance: NA; v_gene: TRBV9; CDR3aa: CASSAGKRELFF
d_gene: NA; j_gene: TRBJ1-2; abundance: once; v_gene: TRBV19; CDR3aa: CASSFAAYYGYTF
d_gene: NA; j_gene: TRBJ1-6; abundance: once; v_gene: TRBV29-1; CDR3aa: CSAASNRDSPLHF
d_gene: NA; j_gene: TRBJ2-1; abundance: NA; v_gene: TRBV7-3; CDR3aa: CASSHKGAGLNEQFF
d_gene: NA; j_gene: TRBJ1-3; abundance: NA; v_gene: TRBV10-3; CDR3aa: CATGLGNTIYF
d_gene: NA; j_gene: TRBJ1-2; abundance: NA; v_gene: TRBV6-2/TRBV6-3; CDR3aa: CASSRTGNYGYTF
d_gene: NA; j_gene: TRBJ2-2; abundance: NA; v_gene: TRBV15; CDR3aa: CATSRRLDTGELFF
d_gene: NA; j_gene: TRBJ1-2; abundance: NA; v_gene: TRBV6-6; CDR3aa: CASSYETGPYGYTF
d_gene: TRBD2; j_gene: TRBJ2-1; abundance: NA; v_gene: TRBV19; CDR3aa: CASSTAWTSGRASYNEQFF
d_gene: NA; j_gene: TRBJ2-1; abundance: NA; v_gene: TRBV29-1; CDR3aa: CSVTQGSAANEQFF
d_gene: TRBD2; j_gene: TRBJ2-5; abundance: NA; v_gene: TRBV6-5; CDR3aa: CASRHPRTSGETQYF
d_gene: NA; j_gene: TRBJ1-1; abundance: NA; v_gene: TRBV7-3; CDR3aa: CASSLGGGIVSEAFF
d_gene: NA; j_gene: TRBJ1-1; abundance: NA; v_gene: TRBV6-2/TRBV6-3; CDR3aa: CASSYSLAVELVGTEAFF
d_gene: NA; j_gene: TRBJ2-5; abundance: once; v_gene: TRBV9; CDR3aa: CASSVGGGVGQETQYF
d_gene: NA; j_gene: TRBJ2-5; abundance: NA; v_gene: TRBV6-2/TRBV6-3; CDR3aa: CASSYGGPGKETQYF
d_gene: TRBD1; j_gene: TRBJ1-5; abundance: once; v_gene: TRBV30; CDR3aa: CAWSEGARQPQHF
d_gene: NA; j_gene: TRBJ1-5; abundance: NA; v_gene: TRBV6-5; CDR3aa: CASSTQAYQPQHF
d_gene: NA; j_gene: TRBJ2-5; abundance: NA; v_gene: TRBV6-5; CDR3aa: CASSPWTRQETQYF
d_gene: NA; j_gene: TRBJ1-1; abundance: NA; v_gene: TRBV30; CDR3aa: CAWSGESEAFF
d_gene: NA; j_gene: TRBJ2-5; abundance: NA; v_gene: TRBV28; CDR3aa: CASSPRGSARETQYF
d_gene: TRBD1; j_gene: TRBJ1-2; abundance: few; v_gene: TRBV4-1; CDR3aa: CASSQGTGYGYTF
d_gene: TRBD1; j_gene: TRBJ1-3; abundance: NA; v_gene: TRBV6-5; CDR3aa: CASTLGQGTGNTIYF
d_gene: NA; j_gene: TRBJ1-5; abundance: NA; v_gene: TRBV18; CDR3aa: CASSPGGGNQPQHF
d_gene: TRBD1; j_gene: TRBJ1-5; abundance: NA; v_gene: TRBV18; CDR3aa: CASSTRQGENQPQHF
d_gene: TRBD1; j_gene: TRBJ1-2; abundance: NA; v_gene: TRBV7-2; CDR3aa: CASSSWTGGHYGYTF
d_gene: NA; j_gene: TRBJ2-7; abundance: NA; v_gene: TRBV2; CDR3aa: CASVRDSLPAYEQYF
d_gene: TRBD1; j_gene: TRBJ2-7; abundance: once; v_gene: TRBV7-9; CDR3aa: CASSLTGEVYEQYF
d_gene: NA; j_gene: TRBJ2-1; abundance: NA; v_gene: TRBV6-5; CDR3aa: CATLFDSVYNEQFF
d_gene: TRBD2; j_gene: TRBJ2-1; abundance: NA; v_gene: TRBV7-9; CDR3aa: CASSWSGNAYNEQFF
d_gene: NA; j_gene: TRBJ2-7; abundance: NA; v_gene: TRBV19; CDR3aa: CASSIGPGRGYEQYF
d_gene: NA; j_gene: TRBJ1-5; abundance: few; v_gene: TRBV28; CDR3aa: CASTSTLRGVQPQHF
d_gene: NA; j_gene: TRBJ2-7; abundance: NA; v_gene: TRBV25-1; CDR3aa: CASSEGRGEQYF